These 2 T cell receptor beta chains came from one sample sequenced in a study of beta chain features in type 1 diabetes. Antigen specificity for these receptors is unknown. General study findings and limits: In every one of the four CD4+ subsets, TCRB CDR3s were moderately but significantly shorter in Type 1 diabetes patients.

The authors reverse transcribed all of the isolated RNA, so sequencing captured expressed TCRB transcripts. TCRdb's copy holds only in-frame clones and misses some; the assay was immunoSEQ multiplex PCR. The data hold 500,000 to 650,000 clones, with around 12% observed a single time. Sequencing was performed on naive CD4+ T cells from blood. The receptor set was obtained from a man between 25 and 39 years old with type 1 diabetes.

In regard to this clone: A much larger clone differs by one base, so this may be a read error. The same CDR3 can be traced to other DNA sequences in this sample. J is TRBJ1-3 and V is TRBV7-2; no reliable D call. The CDR3 runs to 13 residues. Trimming removed 1 base from V and 2 bases from J, with 3 bases in between. Germline CDR1 and CDR2: SGHTA and FQGNSA. The CDR3 loop is CASSLGPGNTIYF. In nucleotides, the CDR3 is TGTGCCAGCAGCTTAGGCCCTGGAAACACCATATATTTT. The full variable domain, rest sourced from reference TRBV7-2 and TRBJ1-3, is GAGVSQSPSNKVTEKGKDVELRCDPISGHTALYWYRQSLGQGLEFLIYFQGNSAPDKSGLPSDRFSAERTGGSVSTLTIQRTQQEDSAVYLCASSLGPGNTIYFGEGSWLTVV.

This chain connects TRBV10-3 to TRBJ2-2; a weak D match, TRBD2 (6 bases). The CDR3 length is 14 residues. Trimming took 10 bases from V and 2 from J, leaving 14 bases between them. Germline-derived CDR1 and CDR2 are ENHRY and SYGVKD. This chain's CDR3 is CATSPTSNTGELFF. The DNA of the CDR3 is TGTGCCACATCCCCGACTAGTAACACCGGGGAGCTGTTTTTT.